The source of this T cell receptor (beta chain) is a study of blood T cell repertoires in COVID-19. Study-level background: T cells, B-cell-depleted T cells, or PBMCs supplied cDNA or gDNA.

Germline-derived CDR1 and CDR2 are SGHRS and YFSETQ. The junction had 4 bases not matched to a gene; V was cut back by 0 bases and J by 5 bases. The CDR3 runs 16 residues. Per the original data handling: Reference gene primers were amplified, and this amplification served to estimate nucleated cell counts. Profiling relied on immunoSEQ multiplex PCR, and the TCRdb table lists in-frame clones only, not all of them. V and J calls and clone size are copied from that table; D and trimming were computed from the DNA. This table has roughly 60,000 clones, 75% to 85% appearing once. The sequence derives from a man older than 75 with acute or convalescent COVID-19. The J gene is TRBJ2-3, the V gene TRBV5-1; 12 nucleotides agree with TRBD1. Sequenced input: peripheral blood. The CDR3 spells CASSLGDRGQLDTQYF. The CDR3 DNA reads TGCGCCAGCAGCTTGGGGGACAGGGGGCAATTAGATACGCAGTATTTT.